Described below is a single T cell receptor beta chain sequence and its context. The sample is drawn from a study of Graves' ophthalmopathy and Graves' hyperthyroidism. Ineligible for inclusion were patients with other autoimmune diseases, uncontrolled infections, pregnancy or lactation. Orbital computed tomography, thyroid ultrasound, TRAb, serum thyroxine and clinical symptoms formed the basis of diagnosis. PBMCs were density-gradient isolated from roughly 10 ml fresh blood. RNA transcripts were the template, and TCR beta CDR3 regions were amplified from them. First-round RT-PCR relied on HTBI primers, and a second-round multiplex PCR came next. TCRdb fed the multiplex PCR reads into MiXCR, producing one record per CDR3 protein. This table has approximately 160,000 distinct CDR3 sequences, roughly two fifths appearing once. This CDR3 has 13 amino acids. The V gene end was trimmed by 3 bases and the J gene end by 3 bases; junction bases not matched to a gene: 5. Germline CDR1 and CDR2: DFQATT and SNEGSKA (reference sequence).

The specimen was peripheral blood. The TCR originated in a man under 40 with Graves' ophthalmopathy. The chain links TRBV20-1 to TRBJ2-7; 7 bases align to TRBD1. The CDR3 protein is CSASGDSYYEQYF. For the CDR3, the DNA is TGCAGTGCTAGTGGGGACAGTTACTACGAGCAGTACTTC.